This is a list of T cell receptor beta chains from one sample in a study of blood T cell repertoires in COVID-19. The method was immunoSEQ multiplex PCR; TCRdb's version includes in-frame clones alone and lacks a portion of them. This sample has about 160,000 clones, with 70% to 90% found just once. Specimen: peripheral blood. These receptors came from a woman aged 65 to 85 with acute or convalescent COVID-19. The CDR3 runs from the conserved cysteine through the conserved F or W. D genes are given only for firm matches. A row's size may be missing; if present it is once, few, many or a size class.

cdr3_nt cdr3_aa v_call clone_size d_call j_call
TGTGCCAGCAGCCCCCCGCGACTAGCGGGACAGGTTGAGCAGTTCTTC CASSPPRLAGQVEQFF TRBV5-8 NA TRBD2 TRBJ2-1
TGTGCCAGCTCACCGGGACTAGCGGGGGTAGCTGGCACAGATACGCAGTATTTT CASSPGLAGVAGTDTQYF TRBV18 NA TRBD2 TRBJ2-3
TGCAGTGCTAGTCCGCCTGGACTATACAATGAGCAGTTCTTC CSASPPGLYNEQFF TRBV20-1 NA NA TRBJ2-1
TGCGCCAGCAGCCAAGATTCAGAGGACTATGGCTACACCTTC CASSQDSEDYGYTF TRBV4-3 NA NA TRBJ1-2
TGTGCCAGCAGAACCCGGACAGTTGCAACTAATGAAAAACTGTTTTTT CASRTRTVATNEKLFF TRBV28 NA NA TRBJ1-4
TGTGCCAGCAGCCAGATTTACACTGAAGCTTTCTTT CASSQIYTEAFF TRBV7-6 NA NA TRBJ1-1
TGTGCCAGCAGCCCGCGACTAAGATACGGACAGCCCAACTATGGCTACACCTTC CASSPRLRYGQPNYGYTF TRBV5-5 NA NA TRBJ1-2
TGTGCCAGCAGCTATAGCGGGGGGAAGTACGAGCAGTACTTC CASSYSGGKYEQYF TRBV6-5 NA TRBD2 TRBJ2-7
TGCGCCAGCAGCCAAGCACAGGGGCTACCCAATCAGCCCCAGCATTTT CASSQAQGLPNQPQHF TRBV4-1 few TRBD1 TRBJ1-5
TGCAGTGCTATCTATGTAGATACGCAGTATTTT CSAIYVDTQYF TRBV20-1 NA NA TRBJ2-3
TGTGCCAGCAGTTACATGAGCTCTGGAAACACCATATATTTT CASSYMSSGNTIYF TRBV6-6 few NA TRBJ1-3
TGTGCCAGCAGCCCTACTCTAGGCCCCGGGGTAAGGGAGCTGTTTTTT CASSPTLGPGVRELFF TRBV4-2 NA NA TRBJ2-2
TGCGCCAGCAGCCCGGGGACAGCATTTAATGAAAAACTGTTTTTT CASSPGTAFNEKLFF TRBV5-1 NA TRBD1 TRBJ1-4
TGCGCCAGCAGCTTGCCCAGTCAGGGTATCGACGAGCAGTACTTC CASSLPSQGIDEQYF TRBV5-1 NA NA TRBJ2-7
TGTGCCATCAGTGAAGCTCCGGTACTAGAATCTCCGGGGGGTGAGCAGTTCTTC CAISEAPVLESPGGEQFF TRBV10-3 NA TRBD2 TRBJ2-1
TGTGCCAGCAGCCAATACAGGGGTAATGAGCAGTTCTTC CASSQYRGNEQFF TRBV5-5 NA TRBD1 TRBJ2-1
TGTGCCAGCAGCCAAACAACCCTGAGGAGTGAGCAGTTCTTC CASSQTTLRSEQFF TRBV3-1/TRBV3-2 once NA TRBJ2-1
TGCAGCGGAGATGCGAACACTGAAGCTTTCTTT CSGDANTEAFF TRBV20-1 NA NA TRBJ1-1
TGCAGTGCTAGTTGGCAGTTCTATGGCTACACCTTC CSASWQFYGYTF TRBV20-1 NA NA TRBJ1-2
TGTGCCACCAGCGGAGGCTTTAGACAGGGTTTCGAAAAACTGTTTTTT CATSGGFRQGFEKLFF TRBV15 NA TRBD1 TRBJ1-4
TGTGCCAGCAATGGGCAGGGCAATTCACCCCTCCACTTT CASNGQGNSPLHF TRBV28 few NA TRBJ1-6
TGTGCCACCAGTGGAGGGTCGGCGGGCAGGTACAATGAGCAGTTCTTC CATSGGSAGRYNEQFF TRBV24-1 NA NA TRBJ2-1
TGTGCCACCAGCAGAGATCTAAGTAGTAACGCCGGAAACACCATATATTTT CATSRDLSSNAGNTIYF TRBV15 NA NA TRBJ1-3
TGTGCCAGCGGGTTGACTAAGGGGGCTAGAGGACTGTTTTTGGGCTACACCTTC CASGLTKGARGLFLGYTF TRBV28 NA TRBD1 TRBJ1-2
TGTGCCATCGCGGAGTTTCTCATTTTACCCCTCCACTTT CAIAEFLILPLHF TRBV10-3 NA NA TRBJ1-6
TGTGCCAGCAGCTTGGAGCTAGCAAATGAGCAGTTCTTC CASSLELANEQFF TRBV5-6 NA NA TRBJ2-1
TGTGCCAGCAGTACTAGCGGGAGGGGATCCTACAATGAGCAGTTCTTC CASSTSGRGSYNEQFF TRBV28 few TRBD2 TRBJ2-1
TGTGCCAGCAGTTATTCACAGGGGGCGAGCGAAAAACTGTTTTTT CASSYSQGASEKLFF TRBV6-6 NA TRBD1 TRBJ1-4
TGTGCCAGCAGCCAAGATACAACAGGTGGAGGGTGGAAGACCCAGTACTTC CASSQDTTGGGWKTQYF TRBV3-1/TRBV3-2 NA NA TRBJ2-5
TGTGCCAGTAGTACGGGTTTCTCCTACGAGCAGTACTTC CASSTGFSYEQYF TRBV19 NA NA TRBJ2-7
TGTGCCAGCAGTGGGGACAGCGACGTGGAGGGCTACACCTTC CASSGDSDVEGYTF TRBV7-9 NA TRBD1 TRBJ1-2
TGTGCCAGCAGCTTAGTACCGACTAGCGGGTCCATCGAGCAGTACTTC CASSLVPTSGSIEQYF TRBV11-2 NA TRBD2 TRBJ2-7
TGTGCCTGGAGTTCTGGTAGCGGGGGGGAGCAGTTCTTC CAWSSGSGGEQFF TRBV30 NA TRBD2 TRBJ2-1
TGTGCCAGCAGCGATACCTCAATCTTAGCGGGAGGGACAGATACGCAGTATTTT CASSDTSILAGGTDTQYF TRBV5-8 NA TRBD2 TRBJ2-3
TGTGCCAGCAGTGGGCCCGGGGGAGGACTCTATGGCTACACCTTC CASSGPGGGLYGYTF TRBV25-1 once NA TRBJ1-2
TGTGCCAGCAGCTTTACAACAGGGACGAACACTGAAGCTTTCTTT CASSFTTGTNTEAFF TRBV5-6 once NA TRBJ1-1
TGTGCCAGCAGTCCCTATACCCCCCGGACAGGGGTGAATTCACCCCTCCACTTT CASSPYTPRTGVNSPLHF TRBV27 NA TRBD1 TRBJ1-6
TGTGCCAGCAGCGGGGGACTAGCGGGTGGAGAGACCCAGTACTTC CASSGGLAGGETQYF TRBV9 NA TRBD2 TRBJ2-5
TGTGCGCACGGCAGGGACTATGGCTACACCTTC CAHGRDYGYTF TRBV30 NA NA TRBJ1-2
TGCAGTGCTAGCAGGACTCTGGTTCAGTACTTC CSASRTLVQYF TRBV20-1 NA NA TRBJ2-4
TGTGCCATAGCAATAGAGGACAGCTACAATGAGCAGTTCTTC CAIAIEDSYNEQFF TRBV2 NA NA TRBJ2-1
TGCAGTGCTAGTGCGGGGAATCAGCCCCAGCATTTT CSASAGNQPQHF TRBV20-1 NA NA TRBJ1-5
TGTGCCAGCAGTTACTCGGCGGGGAGCTCCTACAATGAGCAGTTCTTC CASSYSAGSSYNEQFF TRBV6-6 NA NA TRBJ2-1
TGTGCCAGCAGCTTAGGGGACGGGACTCGAAGTACGTACGAGCAGTACTTC CASSLGDGTRSTYEQYF TRBV13 NA NA TRBJ2-7
TGTGCCAGCAGCCCCCTCAGGCGAACTAATGAAAAACTGTTTTTT CASSPLRRTNEKLFF TRBV7-9 NA NA TRBJ1-4
TGTGCTAGTGGTTTGGTAACTTCGGGGTTGGGCGGGGAGCTGTTTTTT CASGLVTSGLGGELFF TRBV12-5 NA NA TRBJ2-2
TGTGCCAGCAGCCGCCAGGGCTATTTCTACTTC CASSRQGYFYF TRBV21-1 NA NA TRBJ2-4
TGCGCCAGCAGTCCCCAGGGCACAGATACGCAGTATTTT CASSPQGTDTQYF TRBV4-1 once NA TRBJ2-3
TGTGCCAGCAGCCCAACAGATCTTTCACCCCTCCACTTT CASSPTDLSPLHF TRBV11-2 NA NA TRBJ1-6
TGTGCCAGTAGTATGGGAGGAGGGCAAGAGACCCAGTACTTC CASSMGGGQETQYF TRBV19 once NA TRBJ2-5
TGTGCCAGCACCCCCCCGGGGGGAAAGACCCAAAGCAATCAGCCCCAGCATTTT CASTPPGGKTQSNQPQHF TRBV6-4 few NA TRBJ1-5
TGTGCCAGCAGCTTGACCACAGGGGGAGGTGAGACCCAGTACTTC CASSLTTGGGETQYF TRBV5-4 NA TRBD1 TRBJ2-5
TGTGCCACCAGTGATAGACAGGGCGTCCAGCATTTT CATSDRQGVQHF TRBV24-1 few TRBD1 TRBJ1-5
TGTGCCAGCAGCGGACTAGCGGGGGGGTATACGCAGTATTTT CASSGLAGGYTQYF TRBV9 NA TRBD2 TRBJ2-3
TGTGCCAGCAGCTCCAGGACTAGCGGGAGATCCTACGAGCAGTACTTC CASSSRTSGRSYEQYF TRBV7-2 NA TRBD2 TRBJ2-7
TGCAGCGTTGGGGAGGCCGTTCTCGATGGCTACACCTTC CSVGEAVLDGYTF TRBV29-1 NA NA TRBJ1-2
TGTGCCAGCAGCCAAGTTCCCACCACAAGCTCTGGAAACACCATATATTTT CASSQVPTTSSGNTIYF TRBV4-2 NA NA TRBJ1-3
TGTGCCAGCAGCTTCGGGACTAGCCCCTACAATGAGCAGTTCTTC CASSFGTSPYNEQFF TRBV7-2 NA TRBD2 TRBJ2-1
TGTGCCAGCGGGGGGTCCAATCAGCCCCAGCATTTT CASGGSNQPQHF TRBV9 NA NA TRBJ1-5
TGTGCCAGCAGTCACGCCCCTATCCAGGGCCCGTTTCATTTT CASSHAPIQGPFHF TRBV6-2/TRBV6-3 NA NA TRBJ1-5